One and the same sample provided the 4 T cell receptor beta chains below, sequenced in a study of response to subunit inactivated influenza vaccine. TCRdb processed the RT-PCR reads anew with MiXCR; each CDR3 protein has one entry. The data contain some 640,000 distinct CDR3 sequences, over 11% of them singletons. The source material was PBMCs from blood, sampled around 14 days before vaccination. Receptors originate from a man in his fifties or sixties who received an inactivated influenza vaccine.

This clonotype was observed many times. The chain uses TRBV20-1 and TRBJ2-4, with D unresolved. The germline V gene has CDR1 DFQATT and CDR2 SNEGSKA (reference sequence). The CDR3 runs 13 residues. V was shortened by 5 bases and J by 1 base, with 9 bases between the two germline ends. The CDR3 DNA reads TGCAGTGCTCAGACCAGGGCCAAAAACATTCAGTACTTC. Its translation is CSAQTRAKNIQYF.

The chain carries TRBV5-1 and TRBJ2-3, with D possibly being TRBD1 or TRBD2 (5 bases each). Germline V lookup: CDR1 SGHRS, CDR2 YFSETQ. The CDR3 spans 14 residues. V lost 0 bases and J lost 5, with 10 bases in between. The CDR3 region is CASSLGGFEDTQYF. CDR3 DNA sequence: TGCGCCAGCAGCTTGGGGGGGTTTGAAGATACGCAGTATTTT.

The rearrangement uses TRBV20-1 and TRBJ1-2; possibly TRBD1 for D (5 bases). The CDR3 has 12 residues. Germline CDR1 is DFQATT and CDR2 is SNEGSKA (reference sequence). Deletions cut 4 bases from V and 6 bases from J, with 12 bases between. This CDR3 reads CSATRGLDGYTF. Here the CDR3 DNA reads TGCAGTGCTACCCGGGGGTTAGATGGCTACACCTTC.

This clonotype was picked up many times. This chain links TRBV6-1 with TRBJ2-2, with 14 nucleotides matching TRBD2. Germline CDR1 MNHNS, CDR2 SASEGT. The CDR3 loop spans 19 amino acids. V lost 7 bases and J lost 4; bases outside the gene matches: 14. This CDR3 is CASKKGQPGLAGVTGELFF. CDR3 in DNA: TGTGCCAGCAAAAAGGGCCAACCGGGACTAGCGGGAGTCACCGGGGAGCTGTTTTTT.